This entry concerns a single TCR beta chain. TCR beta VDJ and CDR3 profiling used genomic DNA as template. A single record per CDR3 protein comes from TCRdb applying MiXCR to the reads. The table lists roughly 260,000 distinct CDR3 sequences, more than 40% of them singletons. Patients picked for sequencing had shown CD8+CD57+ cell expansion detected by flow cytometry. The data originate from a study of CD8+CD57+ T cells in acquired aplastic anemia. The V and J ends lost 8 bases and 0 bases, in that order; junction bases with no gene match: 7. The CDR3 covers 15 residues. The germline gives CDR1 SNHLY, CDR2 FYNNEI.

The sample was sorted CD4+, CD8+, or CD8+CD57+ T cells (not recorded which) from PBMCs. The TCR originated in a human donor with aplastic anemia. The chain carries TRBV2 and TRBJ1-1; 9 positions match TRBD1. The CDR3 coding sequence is TGTGCCAGCTCACCTGGGACAGGGATGAACACTGAAGCTTTCTTT. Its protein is CASSPGTGMNTEAFF.